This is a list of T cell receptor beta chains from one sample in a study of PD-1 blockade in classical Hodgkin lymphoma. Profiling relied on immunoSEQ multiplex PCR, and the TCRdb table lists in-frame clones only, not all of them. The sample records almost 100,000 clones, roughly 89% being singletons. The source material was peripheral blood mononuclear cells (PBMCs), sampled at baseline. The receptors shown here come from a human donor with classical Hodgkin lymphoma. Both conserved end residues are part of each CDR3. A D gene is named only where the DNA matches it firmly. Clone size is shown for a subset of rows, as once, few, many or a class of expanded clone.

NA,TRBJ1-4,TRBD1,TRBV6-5,CASSYSTGSLEKLFF,TGTGCCAGCAGTTACTCGACAGGGAGTTTAGAAAAACTGTTTTTT
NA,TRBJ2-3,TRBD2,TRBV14,CASSHRSGAGTDTQYF,TGTGCCAGCAGCCACCGTAGCGGGGCGGGCACAGATACGCAGTATTTT
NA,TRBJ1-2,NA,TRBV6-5,CASSYSGAADNYGYTF,TGTGCCAGCAGTTACAGTGGGGCCGCCGATAACTATGGCTACACCTTC
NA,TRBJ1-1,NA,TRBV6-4,CASTPLRGGEAFF,TGTGCCAGCACTCCCTTGAGGGGAGGTGAAGCTTTCTTT
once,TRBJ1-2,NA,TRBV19,CASSTPGVRAGSFGGGDGYTF,TGTGCCAGTAGTACCCCGGGTGTAAGGGCCGGTAGTTTTGGTGGAGGAGATGGCTACACCTTC
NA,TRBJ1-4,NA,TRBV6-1,CASRQQVPAGKLFF,TGTGCCAGCAGACAACAGGTCCCGGCAGGAAAACTGTTTTTT
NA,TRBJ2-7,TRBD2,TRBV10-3,CAIGAGASEQYF,TGTGCCATCGGAGCGGGAGCTAGCGAGCAGTACTTC
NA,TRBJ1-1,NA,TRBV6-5,CASSELAEAFF,TGTGCCAGCAGTGAACTGGCTGAAGCTTTCTTT
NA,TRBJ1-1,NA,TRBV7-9,CASSQTGGGEAFF,TGTGCCAGCAGCCAAACGGGAGGTGGTGAAGCTTTCTTT
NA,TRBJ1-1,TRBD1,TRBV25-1,CASSPRSFGTANTEAFF,TGTGCCAGCAGCCCCAGATCGTTCGGGACAGCAAACACTGAAGCTTTCTTT
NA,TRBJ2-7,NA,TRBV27,CASSTYRLEQYF,TGTGCCAGCAGTACTTACAGATTAGAGCAGTACTTC
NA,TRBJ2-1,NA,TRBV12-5,CASGLTSRDEQFF,TGTGCTAGTGGTTTAACCTCACGAGATGAGCAGTTCTTC
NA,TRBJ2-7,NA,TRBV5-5,CASSLSRELPSYEQYF,TGTGCCAGCAGCTTATCACGGGAGCTACCCTCCTACGAGCAGTACTTC
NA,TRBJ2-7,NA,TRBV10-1,CASSESTGPKARQYF,TGCGCCAGCAGTGAGTCGACAGGTCCAAAAGCCCGGCAGTACTTC
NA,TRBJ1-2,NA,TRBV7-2,CASSLGVQGPRRRGYTF,TGTGCCAGCAGCTTAGGGGTCCAGGGGCCTCGACGCAGGGGCTACACCTTC
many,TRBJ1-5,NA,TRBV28,CASSNRLGYNQPQHF,TGTGCCAGCAGTAACAGACTTGGGTACAATCAGCCCCAGCATTTT
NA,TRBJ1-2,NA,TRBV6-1,CASSELAGYGYTF,TGTGCCAGCAGTGAACTAGCAGGCTATGGCTACACCTTC
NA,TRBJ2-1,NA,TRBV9,CASSPPRGIHEQFF,TGTGCCAGCAGCCCCCCCCGGGGTATCCATGAGCAGTTCTTC
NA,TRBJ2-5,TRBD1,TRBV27,CASSHNDRAPKGETQYF,TGTGCCAGCAGCCACAATGACAGGGCTCCGAAGGGGGAGACCCAGTACTTC
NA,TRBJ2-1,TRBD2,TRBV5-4,CASSLDRGGTGQFF,TGTGCCAGCAGCTTGGACCGCGGGGGAACGGGGCAGTTCTTC
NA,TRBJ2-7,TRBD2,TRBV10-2,CATRTSGRTYEQYF,TGCGCCACCCGGACTAGCGGGAGGACCTACGAGCAGTACTTC
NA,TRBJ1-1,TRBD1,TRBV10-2,CASSAETGEGSTEAFF,TGCGCCAGCAGTGCGGAGACAGGGGAAGGATCGACTGAAGCTTTCTTT
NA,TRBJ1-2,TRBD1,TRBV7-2,CASSQGLGGGYTF,TGTGCCAGCAGTCAAGGTTTAGGGGGCGGCTACACCTTC
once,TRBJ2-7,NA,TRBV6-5,CASSWRGSYEQYF,TGTGCCAGCAGTTGGCGGGGCAGCTACGAGCAGTACTTC
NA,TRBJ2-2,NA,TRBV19,CASVRTAPGELFF,TGTGCCAGTGTAAGGACAGCTCCCGGGGAGCTGTTTTTT
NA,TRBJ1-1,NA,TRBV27,CASSLGGGGTEAFF,TGTGCCAGCAGTTTAGGTGGGGGGGGTACTGAAGCTTTCTTT
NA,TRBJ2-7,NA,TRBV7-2,CASSLVNMGAYEQYF,TGTGCCAGCAGCTTAGTCAACATGGGGGCTTACGAGCAGTACTTC
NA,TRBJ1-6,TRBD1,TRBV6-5,CASSYRTGVDSPLHF,TGTGCCAGCAGTTACAGGACAGGGGTTGATTCACCCCTCCACTTT
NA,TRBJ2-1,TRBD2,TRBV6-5,CASSYVSGSGNEQFF,TGTGCCAGCAGTTACGTTAGCGGGAGTGGGAATGAGCAGTTCTTC
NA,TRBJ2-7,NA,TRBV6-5,CASSYDSYEQYF,TGTGCCAGCAGTTACGACAGCTACGAGCAGTACTTC
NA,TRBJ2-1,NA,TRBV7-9,CASSLGGYQFF,TGTGCCAGCAGCTTAGGGGGGTACCAGTTCTTC
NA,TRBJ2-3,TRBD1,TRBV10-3,CAIHLRDRVTDTQYF,TGTGCCATTCACCTCCGGGACAGGGTCACAGATACGCAGTATTTT
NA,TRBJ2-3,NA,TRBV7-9,CASPTEGEGSTDTQYF,TGTGCCAGCCCCACAGAGGGGGAGGGGAGCACAGATACGCAGTATTTT
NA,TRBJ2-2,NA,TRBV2,CASIRRSRPNTGELFF,TGTGCCAGCATTCGAAGGAGCAGGCCGAACACCGGGGAGCTGTTTTTT
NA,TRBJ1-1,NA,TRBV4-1,CASSQEAADMNTEAFF,TGCGCCAGCAGCCAAGAGGCTGCAGATATGAACACTGAAGCTTTCTTT
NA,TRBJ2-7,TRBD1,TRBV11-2,CASSQTGLSYEQYF,TGTGCCAGCAGCCAGACAGGGCTTTCCTACGAGCAGTACTTC
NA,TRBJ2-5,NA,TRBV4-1,CASSRPWETQYF,TGCGCCAGCAGCCGGCCATGGGAGACCCAGTACTTC
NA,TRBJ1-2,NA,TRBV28,CASSLSGTYYGYTF,TGTGCCAGCAGTTTGTCCGGGACCTACTATGGCTACACCTTC
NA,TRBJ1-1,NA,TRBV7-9,CASSLVASRGTEAFF,TGTGCCAGCAGCTTAGTCGCCTCCAGGGGAACTGAAGCTTTCTTT
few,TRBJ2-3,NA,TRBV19,CASRMERNTDTQYF,TGTGCCAGTAGGATGGAGAGGAACACAGATACGCAGTATTTT
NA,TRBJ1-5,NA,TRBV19,CASSMTDNQPQHF,TGTGCCAGTAGTATGACAGACAATCAGCCCCAGCATTTT
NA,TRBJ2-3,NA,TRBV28,CASNQRLTSTDTQYF,TGTGCCAGCAATCAGCGACTCACCAGCACAGATACGCAGTATTTT
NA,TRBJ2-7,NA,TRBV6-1,CASSGARVYEQYF,TGTGCCAGCAGTGGGGCCAGGGTTTACGAGCAGTACTTC
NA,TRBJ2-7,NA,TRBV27,CASRSRRSYEQYF,TGTGCCAGCAGGAGTAGGAGATCCTACGAGCAGTACTTC
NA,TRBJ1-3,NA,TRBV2,CATSSELSGNTIYF,TGTGCCACCTCCAGCGAGCTCTCCGGAAACACCATATATTTT
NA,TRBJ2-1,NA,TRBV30,CAWSVGPVSYNEQFF,TGTGCCTGGAGTGTAGGGCCAGTCTCCTACAATGAGCAGTTCTTC
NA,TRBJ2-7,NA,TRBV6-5,CASSPRVGEQYF,TGTGCCAGCAGTCCCAGGGTGGGGGAGCAGTACTTC
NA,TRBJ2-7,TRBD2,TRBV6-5,CASWSGRGGYEQYF,TGTGCCAGCTGGAGCGGGAGAGGAGGCTACGAGCAGTACTTC
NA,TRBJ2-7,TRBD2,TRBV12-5,CASGLVRGLAGGYEQYF,TGTGCTAGTGGTTTGGTACGAGGACTAGCGGGAGGCTACGAGCAGTACTTC
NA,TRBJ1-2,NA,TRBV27,CASSLDPGFGYTF,TGTGCCAGCAGTTTGGATCCAGGGTTTGGCTACACCTTC
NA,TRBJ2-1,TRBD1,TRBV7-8,CASSLVGTGYNEQFF,TGTGCCAGCAGCTTAGTTGGGACAGGGTACAATGAGCAGTTCTTC
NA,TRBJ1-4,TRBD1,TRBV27,CASSPRQGREKLFF,TGTGCCAGCAGTCCACGACAGGGTCGGGAGAAACTGTTTTTT
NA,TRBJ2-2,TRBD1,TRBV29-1,CSVRDTPGQGANTGELFF,TGCAGCGTCAGAGATACACCGGGACAGGGGGCGAACACCGGGGAGCTGTTTTTT
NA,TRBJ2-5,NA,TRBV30,CAWGGYRGQETQYF,TGTGCCTGGGGGGGATACCGGGGACAAGAGACCCAGTACTTC
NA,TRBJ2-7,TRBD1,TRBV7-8,CASSPRDSITYEQYF,TGTGCCAGCAGCCCCCGGGACAGCATTACCTACGAGCAGTACTTC
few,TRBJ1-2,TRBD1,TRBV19,CASSMVGQTYGYTF,TGTGCCAGTAGTATGGTGGGACAGACTTATGGCTACACCTTC